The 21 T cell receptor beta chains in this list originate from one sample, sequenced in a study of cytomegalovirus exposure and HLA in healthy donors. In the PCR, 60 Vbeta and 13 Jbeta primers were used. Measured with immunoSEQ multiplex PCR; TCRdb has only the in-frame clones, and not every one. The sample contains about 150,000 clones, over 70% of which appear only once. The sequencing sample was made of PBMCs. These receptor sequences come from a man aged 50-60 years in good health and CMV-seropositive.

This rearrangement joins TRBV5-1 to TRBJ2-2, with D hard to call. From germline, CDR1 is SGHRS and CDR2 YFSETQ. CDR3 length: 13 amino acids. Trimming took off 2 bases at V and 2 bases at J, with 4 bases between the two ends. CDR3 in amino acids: CASSLTNTGELFF. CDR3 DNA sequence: TGCGCCAGCAGCTTAACAAACACCGGGGAGCTGTTTTTT.

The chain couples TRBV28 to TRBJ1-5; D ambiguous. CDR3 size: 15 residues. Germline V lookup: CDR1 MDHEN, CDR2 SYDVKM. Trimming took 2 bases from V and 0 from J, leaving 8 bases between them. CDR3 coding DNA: TGTGCCAGCAGTTTAAGTCAGGATAGCAATCAGCCCCAGCATTTT. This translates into CASSLSQDSNQPQHF.

CDR3: CAWSRGGRLNTEAFF. In DNA, the CDR3 is TGTGCCTGGAGCAGGGGAGGGAGACTGAACACTGAAGCTTTCTTT. The chain is built from TRBV30 and TRBJ1-1; a weak D match, TRBD1 (6 bases). The CDR3 consists of 15 residues. Germline-derived CDR1 and CDR2 are GTSNPN and SVGIG (reference sequence). The germline V and J ends were trimmed by 3 bases and 0 bases, with 14 bases remaining between them.

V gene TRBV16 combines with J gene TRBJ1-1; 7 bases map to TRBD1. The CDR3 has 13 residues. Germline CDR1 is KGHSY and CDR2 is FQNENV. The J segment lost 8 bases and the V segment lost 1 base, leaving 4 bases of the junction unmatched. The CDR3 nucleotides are TGTGCCAGCAGCCAATGGAGACAGGGAGAAGCTTTCTTT. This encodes CASSQWRQGEAFF.

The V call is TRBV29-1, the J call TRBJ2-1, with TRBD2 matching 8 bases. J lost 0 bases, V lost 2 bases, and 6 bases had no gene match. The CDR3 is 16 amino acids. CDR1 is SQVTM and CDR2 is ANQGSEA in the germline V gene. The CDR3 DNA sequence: TGCAGCGTTGAATCTAGCGGGCCTCTCTCCTACAATGAGCAGTTCTTC. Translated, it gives CSVESSGPLSYNEQFF.

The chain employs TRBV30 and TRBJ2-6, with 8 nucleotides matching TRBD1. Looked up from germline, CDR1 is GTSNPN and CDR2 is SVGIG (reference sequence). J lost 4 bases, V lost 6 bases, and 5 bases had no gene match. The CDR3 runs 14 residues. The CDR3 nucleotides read TGTGCCTGTAACAGGGGGGCAGGGGCCAACGTCCTGACTTTC. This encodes CACNRGAGANVLTF.

DNA for the CDR3: TGTGCCAGCAGCCGGACTAGCGGATACACAGATACGCAGTATTTT. Amino acids: CASSRTSGYTDTQYF. V gene TRBV7-2 combines with J gene TRBJ2-3, with 10 positions matching TRBD2. CDR3 size: 15 residues. The trim removed 5 bases at V and 2 bases at J, leaving 4 bases unmatched. CDR1 SGHTA and CDR2 FQGNSA come from the germline V gene.

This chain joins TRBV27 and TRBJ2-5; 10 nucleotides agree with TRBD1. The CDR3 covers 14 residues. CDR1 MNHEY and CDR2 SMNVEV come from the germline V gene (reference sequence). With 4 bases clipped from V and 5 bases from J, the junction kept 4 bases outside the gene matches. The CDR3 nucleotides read TGTGCCAGCAGTTGGAGGACAGGGGGGGAGACCCAGTACTTC. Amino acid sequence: CASSWRTGGETQYF.

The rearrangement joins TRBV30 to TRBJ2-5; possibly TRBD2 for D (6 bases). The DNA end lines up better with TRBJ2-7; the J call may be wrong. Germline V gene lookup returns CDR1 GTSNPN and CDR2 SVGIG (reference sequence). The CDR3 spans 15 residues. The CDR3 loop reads CAWSPRSSGSYEQYF. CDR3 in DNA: TGTGCCTGGAGTCCTCGAAGTAGCGGCTCCTACGAGCAGTACTTC.

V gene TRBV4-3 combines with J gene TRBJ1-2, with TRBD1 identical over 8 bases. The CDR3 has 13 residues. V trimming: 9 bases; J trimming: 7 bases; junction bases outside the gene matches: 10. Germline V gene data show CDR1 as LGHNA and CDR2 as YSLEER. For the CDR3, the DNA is TGCGCCAGTGCTGTCGACAGGGGAATTGGCTACACCTTC. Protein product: CASAVDRGIGYTF.

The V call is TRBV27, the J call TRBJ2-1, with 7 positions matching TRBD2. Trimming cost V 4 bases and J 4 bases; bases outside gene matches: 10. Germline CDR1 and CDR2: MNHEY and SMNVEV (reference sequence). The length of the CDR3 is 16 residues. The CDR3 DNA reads TGTGCCAGCAGTTCCATCGGCCTAGCGGCTTACAATGAGCAGTTCTTC. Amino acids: CASSSIGLAAYNEQFF.

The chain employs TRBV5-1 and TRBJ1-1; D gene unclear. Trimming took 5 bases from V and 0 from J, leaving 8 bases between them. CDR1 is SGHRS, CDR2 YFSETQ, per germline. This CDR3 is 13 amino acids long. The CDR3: CASRVVLNTEAFF. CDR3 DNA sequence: TGCGCCAGCAGGGTAGTTCTGAACACTGAAGCTTTCTTT.

CDR3 sequence: CASSHDSDSNQPQHF. The DNA for the CDR3 is TGCGCCAGCAGCCACGACAGTGATAGCAATCAGCCCCAGCATTTT. The chain carries TRBV4-3 and TRBJ1-5, with D possibly matching TRBD1 (5 bases). This CDR3 has 15 amino acids. Germline loops: CDR1 LGHNA, CDR2 YSLEER. V was trimmed by 3 bases and J by 0 bases, leaving 9 bases between them.

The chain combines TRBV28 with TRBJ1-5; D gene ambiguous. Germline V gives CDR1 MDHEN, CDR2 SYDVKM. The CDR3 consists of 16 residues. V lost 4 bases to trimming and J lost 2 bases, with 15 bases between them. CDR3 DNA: TGTGCCAGCAGTTACCCTCGGGATTTGGGCAATCAGCCCCAGCATTTT. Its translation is CASSYPRDLGNQPQHF.

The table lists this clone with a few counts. CDR3 residues: CASSKQGYEQYF. Written as DNA, the CDR3 is TGTGCCAGCAGCAAACAGGGTTACGAGCAGTACTTC. The J gene is TRBJ2-7, the V gene TRBV5-5, with TRBD1 as a possible D gene (6 bases). Trimming removed 4 bases at V and 4 bases at J, with 9 bases between. The CDR3 sequence is 12 residues long. In germline, CDR1 is SGHKS, CDR2 YYEKEE (reference sequence).

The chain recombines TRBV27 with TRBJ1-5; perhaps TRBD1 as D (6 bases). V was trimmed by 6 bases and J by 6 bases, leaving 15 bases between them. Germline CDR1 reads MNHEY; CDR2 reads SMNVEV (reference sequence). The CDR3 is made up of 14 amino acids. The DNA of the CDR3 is TGTGCCAGCAGCCCACAGGGAGGGGGTCAGCCCCAGCATTTT. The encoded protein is CASSPQGGGQPQHF.

CDR3 residues: CASSQDGTSYEQYF. The CDR3 coding sequence is TGTGCCAGCAGCCAAGATGGGACTAGCTACGAGCAGTACTTC. The genes are TRBV4-2 and TRBJ2-7, with 8 nucleotides matching TRBD2. CDR3 length: 14 residues. After removal of 0 bases from V and 3 bases from J, the junction contained 1 base not matched to a gene. CDR1 is LGHNA and CDR2 is YNFKEQ in the germline V gene.

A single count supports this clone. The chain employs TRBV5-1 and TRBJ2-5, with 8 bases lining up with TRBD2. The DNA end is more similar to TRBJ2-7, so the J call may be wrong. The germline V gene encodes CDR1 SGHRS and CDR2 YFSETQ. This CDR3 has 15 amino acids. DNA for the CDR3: TGCGCCAGCACTACCGGTGTCGGGGGGGCCTACGAGCAGTACTTC. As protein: CASTTGVGGAYEQYF.

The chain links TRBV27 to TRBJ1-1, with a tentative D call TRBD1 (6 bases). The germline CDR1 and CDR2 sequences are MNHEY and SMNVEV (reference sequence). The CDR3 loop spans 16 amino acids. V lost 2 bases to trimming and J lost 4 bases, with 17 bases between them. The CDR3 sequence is CASSLNLGGGRTEAFF. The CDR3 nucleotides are TGTGCCAGCAGTTTAAACCTAGGGGGTGGGCGCACTGAAGCTTTCTTT.

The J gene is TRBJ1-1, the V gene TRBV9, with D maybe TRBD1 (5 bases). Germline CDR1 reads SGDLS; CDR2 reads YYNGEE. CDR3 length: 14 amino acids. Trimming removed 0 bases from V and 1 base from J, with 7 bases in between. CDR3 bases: TGTGCCAGCAGCGTAGGGGGGGAGAACACTGAAGCTTTCTTT. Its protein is CASSVGGENTEAFF.

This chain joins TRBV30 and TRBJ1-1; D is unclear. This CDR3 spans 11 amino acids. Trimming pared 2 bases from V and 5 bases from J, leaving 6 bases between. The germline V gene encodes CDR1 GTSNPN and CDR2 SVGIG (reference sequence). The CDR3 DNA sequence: TGTGCCTGGAGTAGAGGGACTGAAGCTTTCTTT. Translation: CAWSRGTEAFF.